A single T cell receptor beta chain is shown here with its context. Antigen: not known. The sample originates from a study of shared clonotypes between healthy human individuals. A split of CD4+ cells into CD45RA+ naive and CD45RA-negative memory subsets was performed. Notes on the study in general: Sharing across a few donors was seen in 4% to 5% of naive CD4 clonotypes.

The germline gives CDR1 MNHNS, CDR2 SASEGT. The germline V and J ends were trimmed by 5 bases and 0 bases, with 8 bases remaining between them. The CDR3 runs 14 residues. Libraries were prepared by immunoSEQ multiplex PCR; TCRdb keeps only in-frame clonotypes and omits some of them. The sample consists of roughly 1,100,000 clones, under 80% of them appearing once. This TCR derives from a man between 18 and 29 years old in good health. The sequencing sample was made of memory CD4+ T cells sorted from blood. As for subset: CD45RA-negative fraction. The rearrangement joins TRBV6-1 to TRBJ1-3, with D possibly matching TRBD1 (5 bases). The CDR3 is CASSPTDSGNTIYF. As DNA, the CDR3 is TGTGCCAGCAGTCCGACAGACTCTGGAAACACCATATATTTT.